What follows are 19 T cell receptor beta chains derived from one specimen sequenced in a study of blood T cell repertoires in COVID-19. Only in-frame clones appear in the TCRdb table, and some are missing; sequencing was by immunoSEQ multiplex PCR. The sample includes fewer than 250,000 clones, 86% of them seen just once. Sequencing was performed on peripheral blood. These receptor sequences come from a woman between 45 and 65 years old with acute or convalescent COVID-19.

CDR3 residues: CASSDMRAHEQFF. The CDR3 region has the DNA TGTGCCAGCAGTGACATGCGGGCCCATGAGCAGTTCTTC. The V and J genes are TRBV2 and TRBJ2-1; tentatively, D is TRBD2 (5 bases). The CDR3 consists of 13 residues. Per the germline V gene, CDR1 is SNHLY and CDR2 is FYNNEI. V lost 3 bases to trimming and J lost 8 bases, with 11 bases between them.

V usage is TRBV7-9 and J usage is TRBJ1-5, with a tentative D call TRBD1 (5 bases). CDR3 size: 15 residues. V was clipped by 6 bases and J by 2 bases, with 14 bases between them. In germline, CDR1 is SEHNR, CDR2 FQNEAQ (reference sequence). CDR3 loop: CASSRATGGNQPQHF. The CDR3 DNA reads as TGTGCCAGCAGTCGTGCCACGGGGGGCAATCAGCCCCAGCATTTT.

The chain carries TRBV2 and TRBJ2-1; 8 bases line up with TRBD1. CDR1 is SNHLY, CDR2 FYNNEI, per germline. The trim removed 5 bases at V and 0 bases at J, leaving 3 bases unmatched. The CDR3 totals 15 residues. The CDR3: CASSNTGGSYNEQFF. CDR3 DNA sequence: TGTGCCAGCAGTAACACAGGGGGCTCCTACAATGAGCAGTTCTTC.

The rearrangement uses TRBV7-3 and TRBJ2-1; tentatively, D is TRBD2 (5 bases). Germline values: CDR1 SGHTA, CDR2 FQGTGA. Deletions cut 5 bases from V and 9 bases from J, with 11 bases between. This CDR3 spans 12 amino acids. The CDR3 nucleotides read TGTGCCAGCAGCCGAGAAGGGAGTGAGCAGTTCTTC. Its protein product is CASSREGSEQFF.

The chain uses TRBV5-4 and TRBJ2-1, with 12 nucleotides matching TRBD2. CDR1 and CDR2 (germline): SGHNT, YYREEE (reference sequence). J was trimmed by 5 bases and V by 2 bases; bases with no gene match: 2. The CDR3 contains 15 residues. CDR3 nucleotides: TGTGCCAGCAGCTTCACTAGCGGGAGGAACAATGAGCAGTTCTTC. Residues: CASSFTSGRNNEQFF.

CDR3 nucleotides: TGCACCAGCAGCCAAGGTCTCGAGCAGTACTTC. Protein product: CTSSQGLEQYF. This chain uses TRBV1 with TRBJ2-7; the D segment call TRBD2 is taken from the table without a DNA check. TRBV1 is deemed a pseudogene. The CDR3 contains 11 residues.

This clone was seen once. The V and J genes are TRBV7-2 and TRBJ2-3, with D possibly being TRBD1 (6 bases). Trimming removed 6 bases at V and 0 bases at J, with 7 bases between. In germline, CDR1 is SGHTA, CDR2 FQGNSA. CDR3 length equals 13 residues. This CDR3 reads CASRGASTDTQYF. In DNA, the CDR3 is TGTGCCAGCAGGGGGGCTAGCACAGATACGCAGTATTTT.

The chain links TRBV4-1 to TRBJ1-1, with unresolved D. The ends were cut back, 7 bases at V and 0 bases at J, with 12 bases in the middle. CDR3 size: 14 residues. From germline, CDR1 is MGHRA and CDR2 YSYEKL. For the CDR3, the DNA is TGCGCCAGCATGCCGGGAGGAATGAACACTGAAGCTTTCTTT. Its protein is CASMPGGMNTEAFF.

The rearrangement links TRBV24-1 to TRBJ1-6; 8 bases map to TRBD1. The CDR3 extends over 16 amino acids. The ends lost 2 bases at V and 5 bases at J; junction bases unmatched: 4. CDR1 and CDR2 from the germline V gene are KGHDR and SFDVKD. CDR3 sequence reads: CATSDSTQGDNSPLHF. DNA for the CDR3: TGTGCCACCAGTGATTCCACACAGGGGGATAATTCACCCCTCCACTTT.

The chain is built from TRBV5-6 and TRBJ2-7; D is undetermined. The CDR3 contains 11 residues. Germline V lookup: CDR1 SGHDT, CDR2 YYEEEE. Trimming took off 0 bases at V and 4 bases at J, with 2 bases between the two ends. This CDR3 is CASSLAYEQYF. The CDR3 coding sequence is TGTGCCAGCAGCTTGGCGTACGAGCAGTACTTC.

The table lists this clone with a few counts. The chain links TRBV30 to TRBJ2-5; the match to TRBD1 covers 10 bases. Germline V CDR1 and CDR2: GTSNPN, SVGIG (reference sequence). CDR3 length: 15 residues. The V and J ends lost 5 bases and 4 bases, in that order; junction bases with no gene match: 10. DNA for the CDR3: TGTGCCTGGGTACGGGACAGGGGAATACGAGAGACCCAGTACTTC. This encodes CAWVRDRGIRETQYF.

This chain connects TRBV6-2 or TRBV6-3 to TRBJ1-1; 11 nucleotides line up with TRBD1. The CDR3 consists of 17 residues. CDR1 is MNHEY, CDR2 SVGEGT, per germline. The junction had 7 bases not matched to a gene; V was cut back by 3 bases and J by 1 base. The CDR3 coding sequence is TGTGCCAGCAGTTATGTGGGACAGGGGGTCCAGAACACTGAAGCTTTCTTT. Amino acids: CASSYVGQGVQNTEAFF.

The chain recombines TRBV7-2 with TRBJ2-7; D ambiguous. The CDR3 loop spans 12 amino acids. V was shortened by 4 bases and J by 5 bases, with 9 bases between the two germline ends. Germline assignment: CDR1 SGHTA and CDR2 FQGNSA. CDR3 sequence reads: CASSSKSDEQYF. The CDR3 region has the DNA TGTGCCAGCAGCTCGAAGAGCGACGAGCAGTACTTC.

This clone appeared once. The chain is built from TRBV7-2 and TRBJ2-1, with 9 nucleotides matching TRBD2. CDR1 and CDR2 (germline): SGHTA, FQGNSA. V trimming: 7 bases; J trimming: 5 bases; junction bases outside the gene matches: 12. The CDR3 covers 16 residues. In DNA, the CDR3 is TGTGCCAGCACCCCCCAAGCGGCTAGCGGGAACAATGAGCAGTTCTTC. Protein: CASTPQAASGNNEQFF.

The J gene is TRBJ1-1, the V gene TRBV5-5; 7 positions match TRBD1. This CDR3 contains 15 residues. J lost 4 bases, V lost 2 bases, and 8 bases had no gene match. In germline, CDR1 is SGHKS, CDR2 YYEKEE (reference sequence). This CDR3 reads CASSLIRQGVTEAFF. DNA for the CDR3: TGTGCCAGCAGCTTAATTAGGCAGGGGGTCACTGAAGCTTTCTTT.

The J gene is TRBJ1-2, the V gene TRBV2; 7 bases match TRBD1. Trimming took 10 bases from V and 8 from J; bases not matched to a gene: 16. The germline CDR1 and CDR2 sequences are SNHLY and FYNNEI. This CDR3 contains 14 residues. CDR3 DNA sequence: TGTGCCACCTCAGCCGATGGACAGGCTGGAGGCTACACCTTC. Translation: CATSADGQAGGYTF.

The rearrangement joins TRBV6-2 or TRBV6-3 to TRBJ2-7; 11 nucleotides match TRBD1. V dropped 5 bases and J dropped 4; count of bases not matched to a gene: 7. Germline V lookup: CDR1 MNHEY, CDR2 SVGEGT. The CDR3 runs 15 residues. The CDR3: CASSPLGQGAYEQYF. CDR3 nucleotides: TGTGCCAGCAGTCCCCTAGGACAGGGGGCATACGAGCAGTACTTC.

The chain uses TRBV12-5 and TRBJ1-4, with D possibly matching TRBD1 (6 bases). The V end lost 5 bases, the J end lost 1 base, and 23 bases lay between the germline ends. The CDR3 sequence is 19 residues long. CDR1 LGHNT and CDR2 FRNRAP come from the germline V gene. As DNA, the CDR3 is TGTGCTAGTGGTCTGATCCTTGAGGGGGTCGGCGGAACTAATGAAAAACTGTTTTTT. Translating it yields CASGLILEGVGGTNEKLFF.

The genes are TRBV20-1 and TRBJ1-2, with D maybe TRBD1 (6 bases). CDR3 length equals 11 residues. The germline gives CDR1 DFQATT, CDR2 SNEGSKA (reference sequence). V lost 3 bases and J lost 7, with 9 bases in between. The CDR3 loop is CSARIGGGYTF. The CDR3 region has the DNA TGCAGTGCTAGGATAGGGGGTGGCTACACCTTC.